Each of the 17 T cell receptor beta chains below was sequenced from the same sample in a study of cytomegalovirus exposure and HLA in healthy donors (dated by TCRdb to about 2017). Library creation used the immunoSEQ multiplex PCR assay. A mixture of 60 forward primers for TCR Vbeta segments and 13 reverse primers for TCR Jbeta segments was used in the multiplex PCR. The clones in this table, taken by TCRdb from immuneACCESS, are in-frame only. Not every clone is retained; where verified, under half of the shortfall comes from an unresolved V gene, and the cause of the rest is unknown. This sample gives 110,000 or so clones in total; about 80% of them show up just once. The ten largest clones add up to 2% to 2.5% of the sample. Sequenced material: PBMCs. The source of these receptors is a man aged 25-40 years in good health and CMV-seronegative.

The chain recombines TRBV27 with TRBJ2-7; TRBD1 agrees at 9 bases. The V gene end was trimmed by 6 bases and the J gene end by 5 bases; junction bases not matched to a gene: 8. In germline, CDR1 is MNHEY, CDR2 SMNVEV (reference sequence). This CDR3 region has 14 residues. As DNA, the CDR3 is TGTGCCAGCAGCCGAGCCGGGACAGGGAACGAGCAGTACTTC. Translation: CASSRAGTGNEQYF.

This sequence joins TRBV6-1 and TRBJ2-1; TRBD2 matches 11 bases. Per germline, CDR1 MNHNS and CDR2 SASEGT. V lost 6 bases and J lost 6; bases outside the gene matches: 7. The CDR3 extends over 15 amino acids. The CDR3 DNA reads TGTGCCAGCAGAGAACTAGCGGGAGCGGGCAATGAGCAGTTCTTC. It encodes CASRELAGAGNEQFF.

The V and J genes are TRBV4-3 and TRBJ1-4, with a weak D call TRBD1 (5 bases). From germline, CDR1 is LGHNA and CDR2 YSLEER. V lost 2 bases to trimming and J lost 4 bases, with 11 bases between them. This CDR3 has 15 residues. CDR3 DNA: TGCGCCAGCAGCCAACAGACAGTAGGTAATGAAAAACTGTTTTTT. It encodes CASSQQTVGNEKLFF.

The chain uses TRBV10-2 and TRBJ2-3; D remains unclear. Trimming removed 0 bases at V and 5 bases at J, with 9 bases between. Germline V gene data show CDR1 as WSHSY and CDR2 as SAAADI. This CDR3 contains 14 residues. CDR3 protein: CASSESLVLDTQYF. CDR3 sequence (DNA): TGCGCCAGCAGTGAGTCTCTAGTGCTAGATACGCAGTATTTT.

This clone was detected only a few times. This sequence joins TRBV7-9 and TRBJ1-6; no clear D. This CDR3 comprises 17 residues. The germline gives CDR1 SEHNR, CDR2 FQNEAQ (reference sequence). V was shortened by 7 bases and J by 0 bases, with 16 bases between the two germline ends. The CDR3 DNA follows: TGTGCCAGCAAGGAGGCAGGAGTTTACTCCTATAATTCACCCCTCCACTTT. It yields the protein CASKEAGVYSYNSPLHF.

The chain carries TRBV27 and TRBJ1-1; 7 nucleotides line up with TRBD1. Per the germline V gene, CDR1 is MNHEY and CDR2 is SMNVEV (reference sequence). The CDR3 is 15 residues long. The trim removed 6 bases at V and 4 bases at J, leaving 11 bases unmatched. CDR3: CASSPGRGRATEAFF. The DNA of the CDR3 is TGTGCCAGCAGCCCCGGTAGGGGGCGAGCCACTGAAGCTTTCTTT.

The chain carries TRBV19 and TRBJ1-2; D not certain. Germline V gene data show CDR1 as LNHDA and CDR2 as SQIVND (reference sequence). Trimming pared 5 bases from V and 4 bases from J, leaving 11 bases between. This CDR3 region has 13 residues. The chain's CDR3 is CASSPAVSYGYTF. The CDR3, as DNA: TGTGCCAGTAGTCCGGCGGTGTCCTATGGCTACACCTTC.

The chain employs TRBV7-2 and TRBJ2-6; 7 bases are a match to TRBD1. This CDR3 is 15 amino acids long. Germline values: CDR1 SGHTA, CDR2 FQGNSA. V dropped 1 base and J dropped 4; count of bases not matched to a gene: 1. The CDR3 here is CASSLEGAGANVLTF. In DNA form, the CDR3 reads TGTGCCAGCAGCTTAGAGGGGGCCGGGGCCAACGTCCTGACTTTC.

The chain joins TRBV4-1 to TRBJ1-5; 7 bases are shared with TRBD1. CDR1 and CDR2 from the germline V gene are MGHRA and YSYEKL. The CDR3 is 17 residues long. Germline trimming cut 0 bases from V and 5 bases from J; bases unmatched to any gene: 10. The CDR3 is CASSQDFRDRHHQPQHF. The CDR3, as DNA: TGCGCCAGCAGCCAAGATTTCCGGGACAGACACCATCAGCCCCAGCATTTT.

The rearrangement uses TRBV4-3 and TRBJ2-3, with 9 bases that match TRBD1. V shed 4 bases and J 4 bases; nucleotides not matched to a gene: 3. The CDR3 consists of 14 residues. Germline V gives CDR1 LGHNA, CDR2 YSLEER. Here the CDR3 DNA reads TGCGCCAGCAGCCCCCGGACAGGGGCAGATACGCAGTATTTT. Encoded protein: CASSPRTGADTQYF.

The chain is built from TRBV19 and TRBJ2-5, with D maybe TRBD1 (6 bases). Trimming stripped 5 bases from V and 1 base from J, with 17 bases between. Germline CDR1 reads LNHDA; CDR2 reads SQIVND (reference sequence). CDR3 size: 16 residues. The CDR3 sequence: CASSAKSRGSQETQYF. The CDR3 nucleotides are TGTGCCAGTAGTGCTAAAAGCAGGGGCTCCCAAGAGACCCAGTACTTC.

The V and J genes are TRBV7-9 and TRBJ1-2, with a weak D call TRBD1 (6 bases). The CDR3 is 14 amino acids. V was cut by 4 bases and J by 3 bases, with 12 bases left in between. CDR1 and CDR2 (germline): SEHNR, FQNEAQ (reference sequence). CDR3 DNA sequence: TGTGCCAGCAGCTGGGAGGGGGGATACTATGGCTACACCTTC. This encodes CASSWEGGYYGYTF.

This chain links TRBV9 with TRBJ2-5, with a weak D call TRBD2 (5 bases). The length of the CDR3 is 15 residues. The germline V and J ends were trimmed by 1 base and 0 bases, with 10 bases remaining between them. CDR1 is SGDLS and CDR2 is YYNGEE in the germline V gene. As DNA, the CDR3 is TGTGCCAGCAGCGTACAGTTCGGGAACCAAGAGACCCAGTACTTC. Translation gives CASSVQFGNQETQYF.

This clone was detected only a few times. The CDR3 nucleotides are TGTGCCAGCATGTCCGACCTGGCGGGGATTTATGGCTACACCTTC. This sequence encodes CASMSDLAGIYGYTF. The rearrangement links TRBV5-6 to TRBJ1-2; D is unresolved. V shed 6 bases and J shed 5 bases, with 20 bases lying between them. CDR1 is SGHDT and CDR2 is YYEEEE in the germline V gene. The CDR3 has 15 residues.

The chain joins TRBV18 to TRBJ2-3; TRBD1 agrees at 8 bases. This CDR3 has 17 residues. Germline assignment: CDR1 KGHSH and CDR2 LQKENI. After removal of 4 bases from V and 2 bases from J, the junction contained 11 bases not matched to a gene. The CDR3 DNA reads as TGTGCCAGCTCACACCTTGGACAGGGTGAGGACACAGATACGCAGTATTTT. Translated, it gives CASSHLGQGEDTDTQYF.

This chain uses TRBV7-9 with TRBJ2-6; 10 nucleotides line up with TRBD1. This CDR3 spans 17 amino acids. The V and J ends lost 6 bases and 3 bases, in that order; junction bases with no gene match: 8. CDR1 and CDR2 (germline): SEHNR, FQNEAQ (reference sequence). CDR3 residues: CASRIETGGDGANVLTF. The CDR3 DNA reads TGTGCCAGCAGGATAGAGACAGGGGGCGATGGGGCCAACGTCCTGACTTTC.

J is TRBJ2-3 and V is TRBV18, with 8 nucleotides matching TRBD2. V was pared by 2 bases and J by 5 bases, with 3 bases of the junction left unmatched. CDR1 is KGHSH and CDR2 is LQKENI in the germline V gene. The CDR3 extends over 14 amino acids. CDR3 sequence reads: CASSPGLAGDTQYF. The CDR3, as DNA: TGTGCCAGCTCACCAGGGCTAGCGGGAGATACGCAGTATTTT.